This T cell receptor beta chain is from a study of blood T cell repertoires in COVID-19. Study details: Spain, Italy and the United States supplied samples that represented acute and convalescent COVID-19. In each case, the material was cDNA or gDNA derived from T cells, B-cell-depleted T cells, or PBMCs.

Per the authors' pipeline: Amplification with reference gene primers provided the estimates of nucleated cell counts. The assay was immunoSEQ multiplex PCR, and TCRdb's table has in-frame clones only and misses some. That table gives V, J and clone size, and the DNA gave D and trimming. In the table there are 90,000 to 130,000 clones, around 84% of which are singletons. CDR3 length equals 13 residues. The junction had 1 base not matched to a gene; V was cut back by 2 bases and J by 5 bases. Germline loops: CDR1 MNHEY, CDR2 SVGEGT. The clonotype comes from a middle-aged man with acute or convalescent COVID-19. The material sequenced was peripheral blood. This chain links TRBV6-2 or TRBV6-3 with TRBJ2-3; 7 bases agree with TRBD2. CDR3 DNA sequence: TGTGCCAGCAGTTACACGGGGGGAGATACGCAGTATTTT. Translating gives CASSYTGGDTQYF.